This T cell receptor beta chain was found in a study of T cell repertoires in cytomegalovirus infection. General observations from the study: HLA-C-restricted CMV clonotypes gave the most frequent clonotype in two of eight donors.

TCRdb reprocessed the reads via MiXCR and lists one record per CDR3 protein. The sample includes about half a million distinct CDR3 sequences, 33% of them seen just once. This clonotype was picked up a small number of times. Its antigen is currently unknown. J lost 6 bases, V lost 1 base, and 8 bases had no gene match. The CDR3 contains 15 residues. The chain recombines TRBV12-3 or TRBV12-4 with TRBJ2-5; 7 bases agree with TRBD1. This receptor was taken from a human donor in good health (CMV status not recorded). Some clones in this sample may be carry-over from other donors' samples. This sample comprised cultured PBMCs, obtained from culture after CMV antigen stimulation. CDR3 DNA sequence: TGTGCCAGCAGTTTAGGGGGGCAGGACAGGAAGACCCAGTACTTC. This sequence encodes CASSLGGQDRKTQYF.